Listed here are 25 T cell receptor beta chains from one sample, sequenced in a study of shared clonotypes between healthy human individuals. The method was immunoSEQ multiplex PCR; TCRdb's version includes in-frame clones alone and lacks a portion of them. The table has around 2,000,000 clones, 90% to 95% seen once. Sequencing used naive CD4+ T cells sorted from blood. Regarding subset: CD45RA+ positively selected. The receptors here all came from a man between 18 and 29 years old in good health.

V and J are TRBV30 and TRBJ1-2; D might be TRBD1 (5 bases). Germline lookup yields CDR1 GTSNPN and CDR2 SVGIG (reference sequence). This CDR3 comprises 12 residues. The V end was cut by 6 bases, the J end by 2 bases, with 10 bases between. CDR3 DNA: TGTGCCTGCCCGAGGGGCAACTATGGCTACACCTTC. It yields the protein CACPRGNYGYTF.

Details on this clone: Different DNA sequences within this sample yield the same CDR3. The chain recombines TRBV27 with TRBJ2-5, with 11 bases lining up with TRBD2. After removal of 2 bases from V and 4 bases from J, the junction contained 0 bases not matched to a gene. CDR1 MNHEY and CDR2 SMNVEV come from the germline V gene (reference sequence). This CDR3 comprises 14 residues. The CDR3 is CASSLLAGGETQYF. In DNA form, the CDR3 reads TGTGCCAGCAGTTTACTAGCGGGAGGAGAGACCCAGTACTTC.

This chain uses TRBV2 with TRBJ2-2, with D possibly TRBD1 on 7 matching bases. Trimming stripped 2 bases from V and 6 bases from J, with 13 bases between. The CDR3 spans 15 residues. The germline CDR1 and CDR2 sequences are SNHLY and FYNNEI. CDR3: CASSEQGGDPGELFF. The CDR3 nucleotides read TGTGCCAGCAGTGAACAGGGGGGAGATCCCGGGGAGCTGTTTTTT.

The chain combines TRBV30 with TRBJ2-7, with a possible D match to TRBD1 (6 bases). CDR3 length: 16 amino acids. Germline V gives CDR1 GTSNPN, CDR2 SVGIG (reference sequence). Trimming removed 0 bases from V and 6 bases from J, with 21 bases in between. The DNA for the CDR3 is TGTGCCTGGAGTGTACTACGGAACAGGGCGAAAGTCGAGCAGTACTTC. Amino acid sequence: CAWSVLRNRAKVEQYF.

The chain recombines TRBV7-3 with TRBJ2-7; 7 nucleotides line up with TRBD1. This CDR3 comprises 15 residues. Germline trimming cut 2 bases from V and 2 bases from J; bases unmatched to any gene: 6. The V gene's germline CDR1 is SGHTA and CDR2 FQGTGA. Here the CDR3 reads CASSLDREATYEQYF. CDR3 bases: TGTGCCAGCAGCTTAGACAGGGAAGCGACCTACGAGCAGTACTTC.

V is TRBV6-5 and J is TRBJ2-7; 9 bases align to TRBD1. The CDR3 totals 16 residues. Germline V lookup: CDR1 MNHEY, CDR2 SVGAGI. V dropped 2 bases and J dropped 2; count of bases not matched to a gene: 7. The CDR3 region has the DNA TGTGCCAGCAGTTACGCTAGGGGGACAGGGACCTACGAGCAGTACTTC. Its translation: CASSYARGTGTYEQYF.

This sequence joins TRBV2 and TRBJ1-6; 7 positions agree with TRBD1. The CDR3 length is 13 residues. With 3 bases clipped from V and 10 bases from J, the junction kept 3 bases outside the gene matches. Germline CDR1 is SNHLY and CDR2 is FYNNEI. The CDR3 DNA follows: TGTGCCAGCAGTGAGGGACAGTGGTCACCCCTCCACTTT. Its translation is CASSEGQWSPLHF.

This chain links TRBV5-1 with TRBJ1-5; D may be TRBD1 (6 bases). V lost 2 bases to trimming and J lost 5 bases, with 11 bases between them. This CDR3 comprises 14 residues. Germline V CDR1 and CDR2: SGHRS, YFSETQ. CDR3 sequence reads: CASSFKGGDQPQHF. For the CDR3, the DNA is TGCGCCAGCAGCTTTAAGGGGGGCGATCAGCCCCAGCATTTT.

The chain carries TRBV19 and TRBJ2-7; 8 bases map to TRBD1. This CDR3 spans 13 amino acids. CDR1 and CDR2 (germline): LNHDA, SQIVND (reference sequence). Losses at the gene ends were 8 bases for V and 3 bases for J; bases not matched to a gene: 6. The CDR3 loop reads CASGQGVGYEQYF. The CDR3 region has the DNA TGTGCCAGTGGACAGGGAGTTGGCTACGAGCAGTACTTC.

The chain links TRBV5-4 to TRBJ2-5; TRBD1 agrees at 12 bases. With 0 bases clipped from V and 5 bases from J, the junction kept 8 bases outside the gene matches. The germline V gene has CDR1 SGHNT and CDR2 YYREEE (reference sequence). The CDR3 length is 17 residues. The CDR3 DNA sequence: TGTGCCAGCAGCTTGGGTGCAGGGACAGGGGGCGCGGAGACCCAGTACTTC. Protein: CASSLGAGTGGAETQYF.

V is TRBV7-3 and J is TRBJ2-2, with 8 bases that match TRBD1. CDR3 size: 13 residues. V was clipped by 5 bases and J by 7 bases; unmatched bases: 3. Germline CDR1 is SGHTA and CDR2 is FQGTGA. The CDR3 DNA reads as TGTGCCAGCAGCCCGGGACAGGACGGGGAGCTGTTTTTT. Protein product: CASSPGQDGELFF.

The chain recombines TRBV19 with TRBJ1-4; TRBD1 matches at 7 bases. The CDR3 contains 13 residues. Germline V gene lookup returns CDR1 LNHDA and CDR2 SQIVND (reference sequence). J gave up 4 bases and V 9 bases, and 5 bases lay outside the gene matches. CDR3 DNA: TGTGCCAGCAAAAGACAGGGTAATGAAAAACTGTTTTTT. As protein: CASKRQGNEKLFF.

The V and J genes are TRBV19 and TRBJ2-3; D remains unclear. Per germline, CDR1 LNHDA and CDR2 SQIVND (reference sequence). The CDR3 covers 14 residues. Trimming shortened V by 3 bases and J by 1 base, and 8 bases separated the two germline ends. In DNA form, the CDR3 reads TGTGCCAGTAGTATGGGGTGGGGCACAGATACGCAGTATTTT. This codes for CASSMGWGTDTQYF.

The V and J genes are TRBV5-1 and TRBJ2-5, with TRBD1 matching over 8 bases. Trimming cost V 2 bases and J 5 bases; bases outside gene matches: 5. CDR1 and CDR2 (germline): SGHRS, YFSETQ. This CDR3 spans 14 amino acids. As DNA, the CDR3 is TGCGCCAGCAGCTTTTCAGGGGGCTTGGAGACCCAGTACTTC. Protein product: CASSFSGGLETQYF.

The V call is TRBV4-3, the J call TRBJ1-6; 8 nucleotides match TRBD1. This CDR3 comprises 18 residues. The J segment lost 1 base and the V segment lost 0 bases, leaving 5 bases of the junction unmatched. The germline V gene has CDR1 LGHNA and CDR2 YSLEER. The CDR3 region is CASSQDRQGISYNSPLHF. CDR3 nucleotides: TGCGCCAGCAGCCAAGACCGACAGGGGATTTCCTATAATTCACCCCTCCACTTT.

The genes are TRBV21-1 and TRBJ2-1; TRBD1 is the table's D call, not checked against the DNA. TRBV21-1 is noted as a pseudogene. The CDR3 spans 15 residues. CDR3 sequence (DNA): TGTGCCAGCAGCGATGACAAGAATCCCTACAATGAGCAGTTCTTC. This gives the protein CASSDDKNPYNEQFF.

This chain joins TRBV27 and TRBJ2-7, with 9 positions matching TRBD1. Germline CDR1 is MNHEY and CDR2 is SMNVEV (reference sequence). The length of the CDR3 is 17 residues. The V and J ends lost 2 bases and 2 bases, in that order; junction bases with no gene match: 10. The CDR3 region has the DNA TGTGCCAGCAGTTTACCCGCATGGACAGGGGCCCCCTACGAGCAGTACTTC. The encoded protein is CASSLPAWTGAPYEQYF.

The chain carries TRBV6-5 and TRBJ2-7; D tentatively reads TRBD1 or TRBD2 (5 bases each). This CDR3 is built from 15 residues. Germline lookup yields CDR1 MNHEY and CDR2 SVGAGI. V was clipped by 4 bases and J by 0 bases, with 13 bases between them. The CDR3 DNA reads as TGTGCCAGCAGTTCTATACAGGACTCCTCCTACGAGCAGTACTTC. Translated, it gives CASSSIQDSSYEQYF.

V is TRBV30 and J is TRBJ2-4, with 7 positions matching TRBD1. The junction had 11 bases not matched to a gene; V was cut back by 5 bases and J by 1 base. This CDR3 is 16 amino acids long. Germline CDR1 is GTSNPN and CDR2 is SVGIG (reference sequence). CDR3 sequence reads: CAWAPRDSGAKNIQYF. The CDR3 DNA follows: TGTGCCTGGGCCCCCCGGGACAGTGGGGCCAAAAACATTCAGTACTTC.

The chain uses TRBV5-1 and TRBJ2-3; D perhaps matches TRBD2 (5 bases). V was cut by 5 bases and J by 1 base, with 11 bases left in between. In germline, CDR1 is SGHRS, CDR2 YFSETQ. This CDR3 is built from 14 residues. The CDR3 sequence is CASRRVGGTDTQYF. The CDR3 nucleotides read TGCGCCAGCAGACGTGTCGGGGGCACAGATACGCAGTATTTT.

The genes are TRBV28 and TRBJ1-5; no firm D call. The CDR3 runs 15 residues. Germline CDR1 is MDHEN and CDR2 is SYDVKM. V lost 6 bases, J lost 0 bases, and 12 bases lay in between. CDR3 DNA sequence: TGTGCCAGCAGCCCTGCGGGCAGTAGCAATCAGCCCCAGCATTTT. It encodes CASSPAGSSNQPQHF.

The table lists this clone with a count of one. The chain has TRBV5-1 and TRBJ2-1, with 8 bases lining up with TRBD2. The CDR3 length is 16 residues. Looked up from germline, CDR1 is SGHRS and CDR2 is YFSETQ. Trimming at V came to 4 bases and at J to 2 bases, leaving 8 bases not matched to a gene. The CDR3 spells CASSLTRAGAYNEQFF. The CDR3, as DNA: TGCGCCAGCAGCCTAACTAGAGCGGGAGCCTACAATGAGCAGTTCTTC.

The gene calls are TRBV2 and TRBJ2-3, with 9 bases matching TRBD2. The CDR3 is 16 amino acids. J gave up 0 bases and V 6 bases, and 7 bases lay outside the gene matches. In germline, CDR1 is SNHLY, CDR2 FYNNEI. The CDR3 here is CASRKRGVLSTDTQYF. The CDR3 DNA reads as TGTGCCAGCAGGAAGCGGGGGGTACTCAGCACAGATACGCAGTATTTT.

The table lists this clone with a count of one. V usage is TRBV5-1 and J usage is TRBJ2-7; D ambiguous. This CDR3 contains 13 residues. The germline V and J ends were trimmed by 1 base and 0 bases, with 5 bases remaining between them. Germline V gene data show CDR1 as SGHRS and CDR2 as YFSETQ. CDR3 sequence (DNA): TGCGCCAGCAGCTTGCATCCCTCCTACGAGCAGTACTTC. Translation gives CASSLHPSYEQYF. Looking up the rest from reference TRBV5-1 and TRBJ2-7 gives the full variable domain: KAGVTQTPRYLIKTRGQQVTLSCSPISGHRSVSWYQQTPGQGLQFLFEYFSETQRNKGNFPGRFSGRQFSNSRSEMNVSTLELGDSALYLCASSLHPSYEQYFGPGTRLTVT.

The V and J genes are TRBV27 and TRBJ2-5, with 8 positions matching TRBD2. Germline CDR1 and CDR2: MNHEY and SMNVEV (reference sequence). The CDR3 spans 13 residues. The V gene end was trimmed by 5 bases and the J gene end by 9 bases; junction bases not matched to a gene: 8. As DNA, the CDR3 is TGTGCCAGCAGTGGTAGCGGGGTCAGGGCCCAGTACTTC. It codes for CASSGSGVRAQYF.